One T cell receptor beta chain is described in this entry. The record originates from a study of T cell changes during pregnancy in multiple sclerosis. This CDR3 spans 15 amino acids. Losses at the gene ends were 6 bases for V and 7 bases for J; bases not matched to a gene: 11. Germline CDR1 is LGHNT and CDR2 is FRNRAP. Profiled with immunoSEQ multiplex PCR; TCRdb holds only in-frame clones, not every one. The sample has about 16,000 clones, 95% to 96% seen once; the top ten hold roughly 1%. The gene calls are TRBV12-5 and TRBJ2-1; TRBD2 aligns across 8 bases. This TCR was recovered from a female donor with multiple sclerosis, enrolled in a pregnancy study. Sequenced material: peripheral blood, taken in the third trimester of pregnancy. This chain's CDR3 is CASGLNSGSRNEQFF. The DNA of the CDR3 is TGTGCTAGTGGACTAAACAGCGGGAGTCGGAATGAGCAGTTCTTC.